Below, one T cell receptor beta chain is given with its context. The antigen is not known. Germline V gives CDR1 SGHDT, CDR2 YYEEEE. This CDR3 has 17 amino acids. The ends were cut back, 5 bases at V and 2 bases at J, with 20 bases in the middle. This specimen belongs to a study of T cell responses to AZD1222 COVID-19 vaccine. Sequenced by immunoSEQ multiplex PCR; TCRdb stores in-frame clones only, minus some. The profile covers approximately 96,000 clones, with about 86% appearing a single time and roughly 5.6% taken by the ten largest. Study findings and constraints: Increased Spike-specific TCR breadth and depth were observed after two AZD1222 doses. After the peak T cell response, and only then, were repertoires sampled.

Second doses at about 4 or about 12 weeks were pooled. Sequencing was performed on peripheral blood, taken 28 days after the second AZD1222 dose. The TCR comes from an adult who received the AZD1222 COVID-19 vaccine. The chain uses TRBV5-6 and TRBJ2-1, with a possible D match to TRBD2 (5 bases). DNA for the CDR3: TGTGCCAGCAGTCACTCCGCAAGGGTCGGGACCTACAATGAGCAGTTCTTC. Translated: CASSHSARVGTYNEQFF.